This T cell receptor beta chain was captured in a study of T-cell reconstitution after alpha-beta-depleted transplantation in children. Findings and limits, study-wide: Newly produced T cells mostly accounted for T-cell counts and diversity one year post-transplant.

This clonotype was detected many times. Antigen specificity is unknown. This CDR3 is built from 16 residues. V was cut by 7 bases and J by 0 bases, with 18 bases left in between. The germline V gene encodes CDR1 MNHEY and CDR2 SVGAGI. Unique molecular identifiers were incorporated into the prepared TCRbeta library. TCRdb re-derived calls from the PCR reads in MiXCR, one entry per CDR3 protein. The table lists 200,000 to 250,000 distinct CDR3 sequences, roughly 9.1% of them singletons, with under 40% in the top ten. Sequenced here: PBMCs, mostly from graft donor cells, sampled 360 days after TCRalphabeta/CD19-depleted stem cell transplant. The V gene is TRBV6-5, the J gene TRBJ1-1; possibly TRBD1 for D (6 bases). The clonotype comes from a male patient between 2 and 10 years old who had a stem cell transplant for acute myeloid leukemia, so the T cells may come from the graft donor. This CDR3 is CASIKGRGAMNTEAFF. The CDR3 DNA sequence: TGTGCCAGCATTAAAGGCAGGGGCGCTATGAACACTGAAGCTTTCTTT.